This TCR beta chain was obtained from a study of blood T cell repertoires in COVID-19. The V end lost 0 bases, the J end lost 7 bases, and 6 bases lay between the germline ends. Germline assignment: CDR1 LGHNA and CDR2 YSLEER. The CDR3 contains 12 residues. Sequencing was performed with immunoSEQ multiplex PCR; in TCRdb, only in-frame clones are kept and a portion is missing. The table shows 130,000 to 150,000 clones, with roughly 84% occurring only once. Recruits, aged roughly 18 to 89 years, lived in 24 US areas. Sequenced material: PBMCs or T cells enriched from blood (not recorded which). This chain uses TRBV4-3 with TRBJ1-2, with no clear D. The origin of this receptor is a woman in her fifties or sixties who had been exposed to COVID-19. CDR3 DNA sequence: TGCGCCAGCAGCCAAGACGGGTTTGGCTACACCTTC. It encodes CASSQDGFGYTF.